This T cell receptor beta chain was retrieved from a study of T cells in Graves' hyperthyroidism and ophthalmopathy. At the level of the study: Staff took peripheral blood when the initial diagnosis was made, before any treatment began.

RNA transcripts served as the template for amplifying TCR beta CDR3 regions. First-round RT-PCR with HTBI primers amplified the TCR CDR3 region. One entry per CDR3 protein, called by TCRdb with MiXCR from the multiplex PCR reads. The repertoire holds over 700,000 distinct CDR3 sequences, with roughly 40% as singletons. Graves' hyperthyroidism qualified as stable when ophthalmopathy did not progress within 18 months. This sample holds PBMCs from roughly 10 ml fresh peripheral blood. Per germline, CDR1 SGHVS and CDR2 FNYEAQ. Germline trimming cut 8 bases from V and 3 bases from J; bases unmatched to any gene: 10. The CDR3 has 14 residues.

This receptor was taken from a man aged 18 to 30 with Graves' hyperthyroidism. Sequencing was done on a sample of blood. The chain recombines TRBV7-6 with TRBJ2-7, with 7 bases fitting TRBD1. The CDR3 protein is CASSVQGTNYEQYF. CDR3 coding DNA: TGTGCCAGCTCTGTACAGGGGACGAACTACGAGCAGTACTTC.